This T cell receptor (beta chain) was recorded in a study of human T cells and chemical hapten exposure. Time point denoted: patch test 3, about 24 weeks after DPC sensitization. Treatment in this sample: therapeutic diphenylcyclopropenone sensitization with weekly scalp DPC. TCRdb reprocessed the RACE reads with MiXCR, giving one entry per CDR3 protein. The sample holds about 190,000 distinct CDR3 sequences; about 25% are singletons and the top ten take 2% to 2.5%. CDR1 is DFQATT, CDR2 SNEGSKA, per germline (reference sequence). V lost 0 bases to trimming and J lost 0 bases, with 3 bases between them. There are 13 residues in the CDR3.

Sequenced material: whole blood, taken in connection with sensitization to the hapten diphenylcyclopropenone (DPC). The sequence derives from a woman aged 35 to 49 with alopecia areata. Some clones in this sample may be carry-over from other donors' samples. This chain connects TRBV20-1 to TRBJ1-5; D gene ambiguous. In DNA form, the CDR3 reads TGCAGTGCTAGAGAGGCTAGCAATCAGCCCCAGCATTTT. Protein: CSAREASNQPQHF.